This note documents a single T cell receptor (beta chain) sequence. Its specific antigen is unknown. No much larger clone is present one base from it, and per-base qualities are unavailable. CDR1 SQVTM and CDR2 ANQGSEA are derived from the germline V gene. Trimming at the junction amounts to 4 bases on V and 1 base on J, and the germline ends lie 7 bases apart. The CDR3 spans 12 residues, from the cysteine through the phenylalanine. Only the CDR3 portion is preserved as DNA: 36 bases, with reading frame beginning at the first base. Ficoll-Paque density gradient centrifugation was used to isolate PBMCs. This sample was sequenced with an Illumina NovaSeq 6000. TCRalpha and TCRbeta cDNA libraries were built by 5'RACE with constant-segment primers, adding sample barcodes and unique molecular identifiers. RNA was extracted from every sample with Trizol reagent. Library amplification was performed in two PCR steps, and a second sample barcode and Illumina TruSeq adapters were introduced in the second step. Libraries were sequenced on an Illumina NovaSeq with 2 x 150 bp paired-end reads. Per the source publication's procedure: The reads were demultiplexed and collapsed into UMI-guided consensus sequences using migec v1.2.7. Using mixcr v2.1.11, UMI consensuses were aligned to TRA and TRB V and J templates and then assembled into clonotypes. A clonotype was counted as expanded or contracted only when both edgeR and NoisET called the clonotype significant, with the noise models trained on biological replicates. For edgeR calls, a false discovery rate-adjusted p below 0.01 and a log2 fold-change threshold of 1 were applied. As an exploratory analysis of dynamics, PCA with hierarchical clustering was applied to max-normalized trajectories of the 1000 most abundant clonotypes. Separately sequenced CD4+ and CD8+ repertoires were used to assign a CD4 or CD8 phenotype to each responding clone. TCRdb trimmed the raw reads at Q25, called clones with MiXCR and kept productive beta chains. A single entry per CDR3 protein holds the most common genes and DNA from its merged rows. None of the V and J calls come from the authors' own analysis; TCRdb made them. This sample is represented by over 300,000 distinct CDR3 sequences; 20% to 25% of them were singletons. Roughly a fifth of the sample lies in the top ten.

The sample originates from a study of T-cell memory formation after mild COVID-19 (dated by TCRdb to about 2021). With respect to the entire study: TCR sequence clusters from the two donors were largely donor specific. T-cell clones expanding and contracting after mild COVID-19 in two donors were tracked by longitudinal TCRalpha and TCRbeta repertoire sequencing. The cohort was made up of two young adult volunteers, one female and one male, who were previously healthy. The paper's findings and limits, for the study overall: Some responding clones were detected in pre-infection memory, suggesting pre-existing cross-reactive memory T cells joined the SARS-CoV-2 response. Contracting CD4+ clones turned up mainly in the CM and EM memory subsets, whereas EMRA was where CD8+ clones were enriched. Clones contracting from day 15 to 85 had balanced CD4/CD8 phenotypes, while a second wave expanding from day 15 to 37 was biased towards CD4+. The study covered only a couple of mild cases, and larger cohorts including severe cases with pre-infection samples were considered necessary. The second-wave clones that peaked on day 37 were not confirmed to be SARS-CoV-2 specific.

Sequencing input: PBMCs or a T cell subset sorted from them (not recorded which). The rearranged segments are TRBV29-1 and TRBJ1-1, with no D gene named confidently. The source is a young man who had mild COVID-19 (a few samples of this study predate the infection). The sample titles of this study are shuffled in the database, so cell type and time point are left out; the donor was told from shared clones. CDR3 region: CSVGRQNTEAFF. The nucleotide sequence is TGCAGCGTTGGGAGACAGAACACTGAAGCTTTCTTT.